Each of the 27 T cell receptor beta chains below was sequenced from the same sample in a study of blood T cells in healthy people across ages (dated by TCRdb to about 2015). The library was obtained by 5' RACE. The sequencer listed for this sample is Illumina HiSeq 2500. A second roughly 7 to 12 cycle PCR used a sample-barcoded 5' primer and a J-beta primer mix. TCRdb redid the processing of the public reads, applying fastp at Q25 and MiXCR, and retained in-frame beta chains. When rows share a CDR3 protein, they turn into one entry using the most common DNA and genes. The sample profile shows 1.5 million to 2 million distinct CDR3 sequences; 49% of them were found once. The ten largest clonotypes hold less than 2.5% of the sample. The sample taken for sequencing was blood. The origin of the receptors is a woman aged 40 to 55 in good health.

The CDR3: CASSLVTGATNEKLFF. In DNA form, the CDR3 reads TGCGCCAGCAGCTTGGTGACGGGGGCAACTAATGAAAAACTGTTTTTT. The chain recombines TRBV5-1 with TRBJ1-4, with D perhaps TRBD1 (5 bases). The germline gives CDR1 SGHRS, CDR2 YFSETQ. V was trimmed by 0 bases and J by 0 bases, leaving 9 bases between them. The CDR3 is 16 residues long.

Concerning this clonotype itself: The junction does not match germline at one end; this may be a read error. The chain couples TRBV7-2 to TRBJ2-3; D may match TRBD1 or TRBD2 (6 bases each). The CDR3 consists of 17 residues. Germline V gene sequence: CDR1 SGHTA, CDR2 FQGNSA. Here the CDR3 reads CASSPVAGTGGTDTQYF. The CDR3 DNA reads as TGTGCCAGCAGCCCCGTAGCTGGGACTGGGGGCACGGATACGCAGTATTTT.

Here the CDR3 reads CASRTVTSTDTQYF. The CDR3, as DNA: TGCGCCAGCCGGACAGTAACTAGCACAGATACGCAGTATTTT. The chain carries TRBV5-1 and TRBJ2-3; TRBD1 is a possible D gene (6 bases). In germline, CDR1 is SGHRS, CDR2 YFSETQ. V was clipped by 7 bases and J by 0 bases, with 12 bases between them. This CDR3 comprises 14 residues.

The chain links TRBV20-1 to TRBJ2-7, with 7 bases identical to TRBD2. In germline, CDR1 is DFQATT, CDR2 SNEGSKA (reference sequence). The CDR3 is 15 residues long. Germline trimming cut 3 bases from V and 7 bases from J; bases unmatched to any gene: 15. The CDR3 loop is CSARRGLPSYQEQYF. In DNA form, the CDR3 reads TGCAGTGCTAGGAGGGGACTACCCAGTTATCAGGAGCAGTACTTC.

This clonotype showed up just a few times. The rearrangement uses TRBV27 and TRBJ2-7, with D perhaps assigned TRBD1 or TRBD2 (6 bases each). This CDR3 is built from 13 residues. Trimming stripped 6 bases from V and 7 bases from J, with 16 bases between. Germline CDR1 and CDR2: MNHEY and SMNVEV (reference sequence). CDR3 bases: TGTGCCAGCAGGGTGGGGGGCTACAATGAGCAGTACTTC. Its protein product is CASRVGGYNEQYF.

The chain carries TRBV20-1 and TRBJ1-6; 7 nucleotides align to TRBD1. With V trimmed by 5 bases and J by 7 bases, 8 bases remained unmatched. The germline V gene has CDR1 DFQATT and CDR2 SNEGSKA (reference sequence). The CDR3 is made up of 14 amino acids. The CDR3 reads CSAPRTGPNSPLHF. CDR3 in DNA: TGCAGTGCTCCTAGGACAGGCCCCAATTCACCCCTCCACTTT.

The CDR3 is CASSHRSERNEKLFF. CDR3 in DNA: TGTGCCAGCAGTCACAGGTCGGAGAGAAATGAAAAACTGTTTTTT. The chain is built from TRBV7-9 and TRBJ1-4, with D perhaps TRBD1 (5 bases). CDR3 size: 15 residues. Germline V CDR1 and CDR2: SEHNR, FQNEAQ (reference sequence). Trimming left V 6 bases short and J 5 bases short, with 16 bases between.

The rearrangement joins TRBV14 to TRBJ2-5; TRBD2 matches 7 bases. The CDR3 extends over 15 amino acids. CDR1 SGHDN and CDR2 FVKESK come from the germline V gene. J was trimmed by 5 bases and V by 1 base; bases with no gene match: 7. CDR3 DNA sequence: TGTGCCAGCAGCCAAGTCCCGGGACTACTCGAGACCCAGTACTTC. Its protein product is CASSQVPGLLETQYF.

This clonotype has a handful of counts. This rearrangement joins TRBV7-9 to TRBJ1-5, with D possibly matching TRBD1 (6 bases). In germline, CDR1 is SEHNR, CDR2 FQNEAQ (reference sequence). This CDR3 is built from 13 residues. Trimming took 4 bases from V and 4 from J, leaving 8 bases between them. The CDR3 region has the DNA TGTGCCAGCAGCTCAGGGGAAAATCAGCCCCAGCATTTT. Protein product: CASSSGENQPQHF.

The genes are TRBV20-1 and TRBJ2-3, with 8 bases matching TRBD2. V shed 3 bases and J 0 bases; nucleotides not matched to a gene: 5. Germline CDR1 and CDR2: DFQATT and SNEGSKA (reference sequence). The CDR3 is 15 amino acids. The DNA of the CDR3 is TGCAGTGCTAGGACGGGGGGGCGAAGCACAGATACGCAGTATTTT. This codes for CSARTGGRSTDTQYF.

The chain recombines TRBV5-6 with TRBJ1-2, with 9 bases lining up with TRBD1. V gave up 4 bases and J gave up 8 bases; unmatched junction bases: 9. The CDR3 has 14 amino acids. Germline values: CDR1 SGHDT, CDR2 YYEEEE. CDR3 sequence (DNA): TGTGCCAGCAGCCCGATGACAGGGGGATACGGCTACACCTTC. This encodes CASSPMTGGYGYTF.

V and J are TRBV7-2 and TRBJ2-1; no firm D call. The ends were cut back, 4 bases at V and 8 bases at J, with 12 bases in the middle. There are 13 residues in the CDR3. Looked up from germline, CDR1 is SGHTA and CDR2 is FQGNSA. In nucleotides, the CDR3 is TGTGCCAGCAGCTCTTCGATCGGCGATGAGCAGTTCTTC. Protein sequence: CASSSSIGDEQFF.

The chain links TRBV4-1 to TRBJ2-2; D gene unclear. The ends were cut back, 1 base at V and 1 base at J, with 4 bases in the middle. Germline V gene data show CDR1 as MGHRA and CDR2 as YSYEKL. The CDR3 contains 14 residues. The chain's CDR3 is CASSQAGNTGELFF. DNA of the CDR3: TGCGCCAGCAGCCAAGCAGGGAACACCGGGGAGCTGTTTTTT.

This sequence joins TRBV7-2 and TRBJ2-7, with 8 bases fitting TRBD1. The tail of the sequence fits TRBJ2-5 better, so the J call may be wrong. The CDR3 spans 15 residues. Germline CDR1 SGHTA, CDR2 FQGNSA. CDR3 sequence reads: CASSMTGAWRETQYF. As DNA, the CDR3 is TGTGCCAGCAGCATGACAGGGGCTTGGAGGGAGACCCAGTACTTC.

In this sample, this clonotype turned up once. The rearrangement links TRBV6-5 to TRBJ1-5; TRBD1 agrees at 8 bases. The CDR3 is 14 residues long. After removal of 6 bases from V and 4 bases from J, the junction contained 5 bases not matched to a gene. The germline V gene encodes CDR1 MNHEY and CDR2 SVGAGI. This CDR3 reads CASRGGTGNQPQHF. Here the CDR3 DNA reads TGTGCCAGCAGGGGTGGGACAGGTAATCAGCCCCAGCATTTT.

The chain is built from TRBV20-1 and TRBJ2-3; 8 nucleotides line up with TRBD2. CDR1 is DFQATT and CDR2 is SNEGSKA in the germline V gene (reference sequence). Trimming at V came to 6 bases and at J to 0 bases, leaving 8 bases not matched to a gene. This CDR3 comprises 15 residues. CDR3 sequence: CSAFPAGVSTDTQYF. For the CDR3, the DNA is TGCAGTGCGTTTCCAGCGGGGGTGAGCACAGATACGCAGTATTTT.

This clonotype appeared a few times. The chain uses TRBV20-1 and TRBJ1-5; D perhaps matches TRBD1 (5 bases). The CDR3 has 11 residues. V lost 6 bases and J 7 bases, leaving 10 bases between the germline ends. Germline values: CDR1 DFQATT, CDR2 SNEGSKA (reference sequence). In DNA, the CDR3 is TGCAGTGCCGGCCCAGGGCAGCCCCAGCATTTT. Its protein is CSAGPGQPQHF.

This clonotype was seen more than once but under ten times. Here the CDR3 reads CASSLSSGDITDTQYF. Here the CDR3 DNA reads TGTGCCAGCAGTTTATCCAGCGGGGATATCACAGATACGCAGTATTTT. The rearrangement joins TRBV27 to TRBJ2-3; 7 bases agree with TRBD2. Losses at the gene ends were 0 bases for V and 2 bases for J; bases not matched to a gene: 5. This CDR3 has 16 residues. Germline V lookup: CDR1 MNHEY, CDR2 SMNVEV (reference sequence).

This clonotype showed up many times. V is TRBV28 and J is TRBJ2-5; 7 nucleotides match TRBD1. CDR3 size: 14 residues. Unmatched junction bases numbered 8, after V lost 8 bases and J lost 2 bases. CDR1 MDHEN and CDR2 SYDVKM come from the germline V gene. CDR3 coding DNA: TGTGCCAGCCGGGGACAGACCCTGCAAGAGACCCAGTACTTC. Translating gives CASRGQTLQETQYF.

The table lists this clonotype with a few counts. This rearrangement joins TRBV20-1 to TRBJ2-1; 8 bases are shared with TRBD2. Germline CDR1 DFQATT, CDR2 SNEGSKA (reference sequence). Trimming removed 5 bases from V and 3 bases from J; junction bases left unmatched: 6. This CDR3 has 14 amino acids. DNA for the CDR3: TGCAGTGCTGATAGCGGGGTTTTCTACAATGAGCAGTTCTTC. Protein product: CSADSGVFYNEQFF.

The chain carries TRBV6-2 or TRBV6-3 and TRBJ1-1, with 7 bases matching TRBD1. The germline gives CDR1 MNHEY, CDR2 SVGEGT. The J segment lost 7 bases and the V segment lost 0 bases, leaving 8 bases of the junction unmatched. The CDR3 covers 15 residues. The CDR3 region is CASSYSFQGEIEAFF. DNA of the CDR3: TGTGCCAGCAGTTACTCGTTTCAGGGGGAGATTGAAGCTTTCTTT.

In this sample, this clonotype turned up a few times. The gene calls are TRBV6-2 or TRBV6-3 and TRBJ2-7; D gene ambiguous. This CDR3 spans 12 amino acids. V lost 2 bases to trimming and J lost 4 bases, with 6 bases between them. The germline CDR1 and CDR2 sequences are MNHEY and SVGEGT. CDR3 in DNA: TGTGCCAGCAGTTACGTGGGTTACGAGCAGTACTTC. Amino acids: CASSYVGYEQYF.

This clonotype was observed a single time. The chain combines TRBV15 with TRBJ1-5; TRBD1 might be the D (6 bases). This CDR3 spans 15 amino acids. V shed 3 bases and J shed 0 bases, with 9 bases lying between them. Germline loops: CDR1 LNHNV, CDR2 YYDKDF (reference sequence). The DNA for the CDR3 is TGTGCCACCAGCAGGGACAGTCGTAGCAATCAGCCCCAGCATTTT. It translates to CATSRDSRSNQPQHF.

This clonotype was detected once. V gene TRBV7-8 combines with J gene TRBJ2-1, with unresolved D. The germline gives CDR1 SGHVS, CDR2 FQNEAQ. The CDR3 runs 8 residues. The chain's CDR3 is CTIDEQFF. The CDR3 DNA reads TGTACAATCGATGAGCAGTTCTTC.

The chain is built from TRBV7-8 and TRBJ1-6; 7 bases are a match to TRBD1. Germline-derived CDR1 and CDR2 are SGHVS and FQNEAQ. Trimming at V came to 5 bases and at J to 5 bases, leaving 6 bases not matched to a gene. CDR3 length equals 15 residues. This CDR3 is CASSRSGQNNSPLHF. The CDR3 DNA sequence: TGTGCCAGCAGCCGTTCGGGACAGAATAATTCACCCCTCCACTTT.

In its sample, this clonotype was seen a few times. The V call is TRBV29-1, the J call TRBJ2-3; TRBD2 matches at 11 bases. The trim removed 7 bases at V and 1 base at J, leaving 7 bases unmatched. The CDR3 loop spans 15 amino acids. Per the germline V gene, CDR1 is SQVTM and CDR2 is ANQGSEA. CDR3 DNA: TGCAGCGCCGCACTACTAGCGGGGGGCACAGATACGCAGTATTTT. Protein sequence: CSAALLAGGTDTQYF.

The genes are TRBV7-6 and TRBJ2-3; D may correspond to TRBD1 or TRBD2 (6 bases each). Deletions cut 7 bases from V and 5 bases from J, with 19 bases between. The CDR3 contains 15 residues. Germline values: CDR1 SGHVS, CDR2 FNYEAQ. CDR3 sequence: CASNTIGGPEDTQYF. DNA for the CDR3: TGTGCCAGCAACACGATAGGGGGGCCCGAAGATACGCAGTATTTT.